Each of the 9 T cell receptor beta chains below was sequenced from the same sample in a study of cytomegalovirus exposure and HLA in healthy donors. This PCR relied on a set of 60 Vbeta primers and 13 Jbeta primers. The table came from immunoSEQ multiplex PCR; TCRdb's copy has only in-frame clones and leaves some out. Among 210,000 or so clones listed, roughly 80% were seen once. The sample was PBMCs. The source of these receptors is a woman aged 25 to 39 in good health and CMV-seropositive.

For the CDR3, the DNA is TGCGCCAGCAGCCCAACTTCTGGGGCCAACGTCCTGACTTTC. Protein sequence: CASSPTSGANVLTF. The chain carries TRBV5-1 and TRBJ2-6; D gene uncertain. Trimming stripped 4 bases from V and 1 base from J, with 6 bases between. Germline loops: CDR1 SGHRS, CDR2 YFSETQ. The CDR3 covers 14 residues.

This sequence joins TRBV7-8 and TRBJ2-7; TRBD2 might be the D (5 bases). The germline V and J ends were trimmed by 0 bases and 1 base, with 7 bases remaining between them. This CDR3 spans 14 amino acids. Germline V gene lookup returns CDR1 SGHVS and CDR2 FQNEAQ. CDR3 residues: CASSLARASYEQYF. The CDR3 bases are TGTGCCAGCAGCTTAGCGAGGGCGTCCTACGAGCAGTACTTC. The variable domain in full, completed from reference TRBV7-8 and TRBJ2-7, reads GAGVSQSPRYKVAKRGQDVALRCDPISGHVSLFWYQQALGQGPEFLTYFQNEAQLDKSGLPSDRFFAERPEGSVSTLKIQRTQQEDSAVYLCASSLARASYEQYFGPGTRLTVT.

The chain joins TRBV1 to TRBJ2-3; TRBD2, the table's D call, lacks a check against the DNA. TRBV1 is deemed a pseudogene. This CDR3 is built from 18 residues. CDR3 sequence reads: CTSSQEPGLAASTDTQYF. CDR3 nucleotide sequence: TGCACCAGCAGCCAAGAACCGGGACTAGCAGCTAGCACAGATACGCAGTATTTT.

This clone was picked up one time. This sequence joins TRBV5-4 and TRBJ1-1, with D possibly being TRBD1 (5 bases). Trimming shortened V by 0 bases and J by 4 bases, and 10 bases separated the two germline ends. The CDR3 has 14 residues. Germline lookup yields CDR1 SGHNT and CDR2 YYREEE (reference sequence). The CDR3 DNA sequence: TGTGCCAGCAGCTTGGACCCGGGGGGCACTGAAGCTTTCTTT. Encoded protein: CASSLDPGGTEAFF.

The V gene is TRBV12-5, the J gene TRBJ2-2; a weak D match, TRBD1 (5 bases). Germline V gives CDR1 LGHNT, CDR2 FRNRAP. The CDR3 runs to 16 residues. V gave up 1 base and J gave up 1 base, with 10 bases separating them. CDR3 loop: CASGLAGPQNTGELFF. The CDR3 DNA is TGTGCTAGTGGTTTGGCAGGGCCCCAGAACACCGGGGAGCTGTTTTTT.

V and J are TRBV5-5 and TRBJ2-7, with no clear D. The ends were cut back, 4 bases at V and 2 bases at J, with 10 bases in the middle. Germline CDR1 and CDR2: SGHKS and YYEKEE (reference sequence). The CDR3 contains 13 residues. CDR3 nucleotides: TGTGCCAGCAGCCCCTCCTTTACCTACGAGCAGTACTTC. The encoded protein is CASSPSFTYEQYF.

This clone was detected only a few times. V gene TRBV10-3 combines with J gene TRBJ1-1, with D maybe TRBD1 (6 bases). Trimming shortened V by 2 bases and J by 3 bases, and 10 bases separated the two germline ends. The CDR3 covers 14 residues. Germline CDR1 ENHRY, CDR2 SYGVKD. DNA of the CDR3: TGTGCCATCAGTGAGACGACAGGATACACTGAAGCTTTCTTT. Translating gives CAISETTGYTEAFF.

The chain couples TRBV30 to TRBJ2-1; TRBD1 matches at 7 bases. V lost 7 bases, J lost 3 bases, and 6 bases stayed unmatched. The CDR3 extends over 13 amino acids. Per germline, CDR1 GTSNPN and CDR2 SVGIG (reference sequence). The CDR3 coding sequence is TGTGCCTCAATCCGGGACAGCTACAATGAGCAGTTCTTC. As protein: CASIRDSYNEQFF.

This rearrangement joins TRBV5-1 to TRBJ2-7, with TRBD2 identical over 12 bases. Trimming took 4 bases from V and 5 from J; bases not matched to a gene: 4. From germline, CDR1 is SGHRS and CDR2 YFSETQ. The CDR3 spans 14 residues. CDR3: CASSVTSGGHEQYF. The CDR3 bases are TGCGCCAGCAGCGTGACTAGCGGGGGCCACGAGCAGTACTTC. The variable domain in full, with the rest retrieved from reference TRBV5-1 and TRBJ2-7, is KAGVTQTPRYLIKTRGQQVTLSCSPISGHRSVSWYQQTPGQGLQFLFEYFSETQRNKGNFPGRFSGRQFSNSRSEMNVSTLELGDSALYLCASSVTSGGHEQYFGPGTRLTVT.